Listed here are 2 T cell receptor beta chains from one sample, sequenced in a study of blood T cells in healthy people across ages. For the second PCR, which ran for about 6 to 11 cycles, a sample-barcoded 5' primer and a J-beta primer mix were used. TCRdb recomputed calls from the 5' RACE reads with MiXCR, one row per CDR3 protein. The table has over a million distinct CDR3 sequences, 42% seen once; the top ten hold less than 8%. Material: blood. These receptors all stem from a woman aged 18-35 years in good health.

The chain carries TRBV11-2 and TRBJ2-1; 11 positions match TRBD2. CDR3 length equals 17 residues. Trimming cost V 5 bases and J 4 bases; bases outside gene matches: 10. The germline CDR1 and CDR2 sequences are SGHAT and FQNNGV. This CDR3 reads CASSPHVLAGGYNEQFF. The CDR3 DNA reads TGTGCCAGCAGCCCGCATGTCTTAGCGGGGGGGTACAATGAGCAGTTCTTC.

The rearrangement uses TRBV20-1 and TRBJ2-7; D is unclear. Between the trimmed V and J ends, which lost 3 bases and 3 bases, there was a span of 18 bases. The CDR3 has 15 residues. In germline, CDR1 is DFQATT, CDR2 SNEGSKA (reference sequence). The CDR3 DNA sequence: TGCAGTGCTAGGGATAGGAACAAGAGCCGCTACGAGCAGTACTTC. Translated, it gives CSARDRNKSRYEQYF.